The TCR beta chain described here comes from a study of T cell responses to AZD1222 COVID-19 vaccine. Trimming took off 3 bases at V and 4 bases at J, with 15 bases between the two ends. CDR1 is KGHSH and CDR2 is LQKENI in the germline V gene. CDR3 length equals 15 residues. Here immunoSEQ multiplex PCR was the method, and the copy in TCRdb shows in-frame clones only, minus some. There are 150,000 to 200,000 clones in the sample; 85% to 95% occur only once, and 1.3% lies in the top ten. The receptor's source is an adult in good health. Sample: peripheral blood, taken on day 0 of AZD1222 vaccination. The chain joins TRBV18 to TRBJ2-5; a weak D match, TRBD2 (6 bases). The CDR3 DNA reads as TGTGCCAGCTCACCGGGGGGTGACAGATCAGAGACCCAGTACTTC. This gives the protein CASSPGGDRSETQYF.